The 3 T cell receptor beta chains listed next were all sequenced from one sample in a study of T cell repertoires in cytomegalovirus infection (dated by TCRdb to between 2018 and 2021). TCRdb shows the sequencer as Illumina HiSeq 1500. TCRdb's own reprocessing of the public reads used fastp at Q25 and MiXCR and kept productive beta chains. Entries that share a CDR3 protein sequence are merged under the most common genes and DNA. The sample table holds about 530,000 distinct CDR3 sequences, of which about 25% were seen once. About 12% of the sample rests with the top ten. Sequenced sample: PBMCs. The receptors originated from a human donor in good health (CMV status not recorded). Some clones in this sample may be carry-over from other donors' samples.

This clonotype was seen more than once but under ten times. The chain recombines TRBV6-5 with TRBJ1-1; D unresolved. Germline V CDR1 and CDR2: MNHEY, SVGAGI. The germline V and J ends were trimmed by 0 bases and 1 base, with 9 bases remaining between them. CDR3 length equals 15 residues. The CDR3 region is CASSYSARGNTEAFF. Written as DNA, the CDR3 is TGTGCCAGCAGTTACTCCGCCCGAGGGAACACTGAAGCTTTCTTT.

This clonotype showed up just a few times. The gene calls are TRBV6-2 or TRBV6-3 and TRBJ2-7; 9 nucleotides match TRBD1. This CDR3 comprises 15 residues. Per germline, CDR1 MNHEY and CDR2 SVGEGT. V was clipped by 7 bases and J by 7 bases; unmatched bases: 14. The CDR3 here is CASTSPGTGSEEQYF. The CDR3, as DNA: TGTGCCAGCACTTCCCCCGGGACAGGGTCGGAGGAGCAGTACTTC.

This chain links TRBV23-1 with TRBJ1-1; 9 bases align to TRBD1. TRBV23-1 is noted as an ORF with a role that remains uncertain. V lost 2 bases and J lost 4; bases outside the gene matches: 8. The CDR3 totals 16 residues. The CDR3 DNA reads TGCGCCAGCAGTCAAAGGACAGGGGAAGGCGGCACTGAAGCTTTCTTT. Its protein is CASSQRTGEGGTEAFF.